These 12 T cell receptor beta chains originate from one sample sequenced in a study of graft-versus-host responses after intestinal transplantation. Profiling relied on immunoSEQ multiplex PCR, and the TCRdb table lists in-frame clones only, not all of them. Of under 85,000 clones listed, 80% to 95% were seen once; the top ten hold about 1.3%. For these receptors, no antigen is known. Sequencing was performed on unstimulated CD8+ T cells sorted from spleen or lymph node cells, taken before intestinal transplant. These receptors were taken from a human donor who received an intestinal transplant.

V usage is TRBV27 and J usage is TRBJ1-5; 8 bases agree with TRBD1. Germline CDR1 reads MNHEY; CDR2 reads SMNVEV (reference sequence). V shed 6 bases, J shed 2 bases, and the junction held 6 bases outside the gene matches. The CDR3 extends over 15 amino acids. The CDR3 DNA reads as TGTGCCAGCAGACCAGGGGGCTCGGGCAATCAGCCCCAGCATTTT. Translating gives CASRPGGSGNQPQHF.

In regard to this clone: At one end the junction does not follow the germline gene, possibly because of a read error. This chain joins TRBV6-1 and TRBJ2-7; weak D call: TRBD1 (5 bases). Germline loops: CDR1 MNHNS, CDR2 SASEGT. The CDR3 is 14 residues long. In nucleotides, the CDR3 is TGTGCCAGCAGTGACCAGACAGTTACCTACGAGCAGCACTTC. Translated: CASSDQTVTYEQHF.

The gene calls are TRBV7-9 and TRBJ1-2; D remains unclear. CDR1 and CDR2 (germline): SEHNR, FQNEAQ (reference sequence). V was shortened by 5 bases and J by 4 bases, with 11 bases between the two germline ends. CDR3 length equals 13 residues. The CDR3 DNA follows: TGTGCCAGCAGCCCACAGTCCCTCTATGGCTACACCTTC. The encoded protein is CASSPQSLYGYTF.

The rearrangement uses TRBV7-2 and TRBJ1-1; 7 bases align to TRBD1. The CDR3 loop spans 12 amino acids. Trimming took 3 bases from V and 7 from J; bases not matched to a gene: 2. Germline loops: CDR1 SGHTA, CDR2 FQGNSA. CDR3 nucleotides: TGTGCCAGCAGCTTCTCAGGGGGTGAAGCTTTCTTT. It translates to CASSFSGGEAFF.

This sequence joins TRBV7-9 and TRBJ2-1; a weak D match, TRBD1 (6 bases). Deletions cut 2 bases from V and 2 bases from J, with 10 bases between. The length of the CDR3 is 15 residues. CDR1 SEHNR and CDR2 FQNEAQ come from the germline V gene (reference sequence). CDR3 amino acids: CASSLRRGTYNEQFF. The CDR3 region has the DNA TGTGCCAGCAGCTTACGCAGGGGCACCTACAATGAGCAGTTCTTC. Combining the CDR3 with reference TRBV7-9 and TRBJ2-1 gives the whole variable domain DTGVSQNPRHKITKRGQNVTFRCDPISEHNRLYWYRQTLGQGPEFLTYFQNEAQLEKSRLLSDRFSAERPKGSFSTLEIQRTEQGDSAMYLCASSLRRGTYNEQFFGPGTRLTVL.

The chain couples TRBV27 to TRBJ2-7; D may be TRBD2 (6 bases). Trimming took off 6 bases at V and 0 bases at J, with 12 bases between the two ends. Germline CDR1 reads MNHEY; CDR2 reads SMNVEV (reference sequence). CDR3 size: 14 residues. The CDR3 spells CASRAGTPSYEQYF. CDR3 DNA sequence: TGTGCCAGCAGGGCCGGGACTCCCTCCTACGAGCAGTACTTC.

V and J are TRBV6-4 and TRBJ2-1, with D maybe TRBD1 (5 bases). CDR3 length: 16 amino acids. The germline gives CDR1 MRHNA, CDR2 SNTAGT. Trimming took 0 bases from V and 0 from J, leaving 9 bases between them. The CDR3 bases are TGTGCCAGCAGTGACTCGGGGCGGAGCTCCTACAATGAGCAGTTCTTC. Protein product: CASSDSGRSSYNEQFF.

The V and J genes are TRBV10-3 and TRBJ2-3; tentative D call: TRBD2 (6 bases). The length of the CDR3 is 13 residues. V shed 5 bases and J shed 2 bases, with 8 bases lying between them. From germline, CDR1 is ENHRY and CDR2 SYGVKD. CDR3 coding DNA: TGTGCCATCAGTCCGGGGGACACAGATACGCAGTATTTT. It translates to CAISPGDTDTQYF.

Details on this clone: The CDR3 does not end in the conserved phenylalanine or tryptophan, so this is likely a read error. No DNA is shown, since the ends of the CDR3 on it are uncertain; the CDR3 is the one TCRdb lists. The J gene is TRBJ2-3, the V gene TRBV5-1; the table gives TRBD2 as D, unverified against the DNA. The CDR3 region is 9 residues in length, termini included. The germline V gene has CDR1 SGHRS and CDR2 YFSETQ. CDR3 in amino acids: CASSPIRLD.

The rearrangement uses TRBV10-2 and TRBJ2-3, with a possible D match to TRBD1 (5 bases). The germline V and J ends were trimmed by 7 bases and 10 bases, with 27 bases remaining between them. Germline values: CDR1 WSHSY, CDR2 SAAADI. The CDR3 contains 16 residues. In DNA, the CDR3 is TGCGCCAGCATTAAGGCGACGCCGACAGCCGAAGGTGCGCAGTATTTT. Translated, it gives CASIKATPTAEGAQYF.

V usage is TRBV7-8 and J usage is TRBJ2-1; D is unclear. Per the germline V gene, CDR1 is SGHVS and CDR2 is FQNEAQ. CDR3 size: 15 residues. V lost 1 base to trimming and J lost 0 bases, with 7 bases between them. CDR3 nucleotides: TGTGCCAGCAGCTTAGTGTCGGGCTCCTACAATGAGCAGTTCTTC. Amino acid sequence: CASSLVSGSYNEQFF.

The rearrangement uses TRBV7-3 and TRBJ1-1, with a weak D call TRBD1 (5 bases). The CDR3 has 14 residues. Per germline, CDR1 SGHTA and CDR2 FQGTGA. Trimming cost V 6 bases and J 4 bases, with 15 bases left between them. CDR3 DNA: TGTGCCAGCAGTTTGAAGGGCGGGGGCACTGAAGCTTTCTTT. It codes for CASSLKGGGTEAFF.